These 6 T cell receptor beta chains originate from one sample sequenced in a study of immune characteristics of hereditary and idiopathic chronic pancreatitis. Chronic pancreatitis tissue was collected during total pancreatectomy with islet autotransplantation. Clones were read by immunoSEQ multiplex PCR, and TCRdb kept only the in-frame ones, dropping some. The data hold 1,500 to 2,000 clones, with around 74% observed a single time. The material sequenced was pancreas tissue with hereditary chronic pancreatitis. The receptors shown here come from a human donor with chronic pancreatitis.

The J gene is TRBJ2-1, the V gene TRBV27, with D unresolved. The V gene lost 7 bases and the J gene lost 1 base, with 14 bases spanning the gap. CDR1 is MNHEY, CDR2 SMNVEV, per germline (reference sequence). This CDR3 contains 15 residues. The CDR3 loop is CASNPVGMSYNEQFF. CDR3 DNA sequence: TGTGCCAGCAACCCGGTAGGGATGTCCTACAATGAGCAGTTCTTC.

This chain links TRBV7-6 with TRBJ2-1; a weak D match, TRBD2 (5 bases). From germline, CDR1 is SGHVS and CDR2 FNYEAQ. Trimming took off 1 base at V and 3 bases at J, with 7 bases between the two ends. This CDR3 has 14 residues. The CDR3 loop is CASSLVTSYNEQFF. In DNA form, the CDR3 reads TGTGCCAGCAGCTTAGTTACTAGCTACAATGAGCAGTTCTTC.

This rearrangement joins TRBV25-1 to TRBJ2-3, with 7 bases lining up with TRBD2. The CDR3 covers 17 residues. Trimming took 4 bases from V and 2 from J; bases not matched to a gene: 12. The germline V gene encodes CDR1 MGHDK and CDR2 SYGVNS. This chain's CDR3 is CASSAPFRAGYTDTQYF. Here the CDR3 DNA reads TGTGCCAGCAGTGCTCCTTTCCGAGCGGGATACACAGATACGCAGTATTTT.

The chain recombines TRBV27 with TRBJ1-6; D might be TRBD1 (6 bases). Trimming took 2 bases from V and 6 from J, leaving 8 bases between them. The germline gives CDR1 MNHEY, CDR2 SMNVEV (reference sequence). The CDR3 consists of 14 residues. CDR3 sequence reads: CASSLGQPNSPLHF. DNA for the CDR3: TGTGCCAGCAGTTTAGGACAGCCTAATTCACCCCTCCACTTT.

On this clone itself: An end of the junction does not agree with germline; a read error may underlie this. The chain carries TRBV5-1 and TRBJ1-1; 12 bases agree with TRBD1. The CDR3 covers 14 residues. Germline V gene sequence: CDR1 SGHRS, CDR2 YFSETQ. The CDR3 protein is CASSPGTGGPSTIF. The CDR3 DNA follows: TGCGCCAGCAGCCCCGGGACAGGGGGCCCTTCCACAATCTTT.

The rearrangement uses TRBV11-1 and TRBJ2-7, with D unresolved. The CDR3 runs 12 residues. Germline V gene data show CDR1 as SGHAT and CDR2 as FQDESV (reference sequence). Trimming removed 5 bases from V and 6 bases from J, with 11 bases in between. The CDR3 DNA follows: TGTGCCAGCAGCGGGAAGGCGCGCGAGCAGTACTTC. Amino acids: CASSGKAREQYF. The full variable domain, in which reference TRBV11-1 and TRBJ2-7 provide the parts outside the CDR3, is EAEVAQSPRYKITEKSQAVAFWCDPISGHATLYWYRQILGQGPELLVQFQDESVVDDSQLPKDRFSAERLKGVDSTLKIQPAELGDSAMYLCASSGKAREQYFGPGTRLTVT.